This T cell receptor beta chain was obtained from a study of blood T cell repertoires in COVID-19. At the level of the study: Samples came from the United States, Italy and Spain, spanning acute and convalescent COVID-19.

With 4 bases removed from V and 5 bases from J, the gap between germline ends came to 13 bases. Germline CDR1 and CDR2: SGHRS and YFSETQ. The CDR3 has 13 residues. As originally analysed: Estimated nucleated cell counts came from reference gene primer amplification. Libraries were prepared by immunoSEQ multiplex PCR; TCRdb keeps only in-frame clonotypes and omits some of them. That table furnishes V, J and clone size, whereas the DNA furnished D and trimming. The table includes fewer than 200,000 clones, roughly four fifths detected once. The chain recombines TRBV5-1 with TRBJ2-7, with D possibly being TRBD2 (6 bases). Sequencing was done on a sample of peripheral blood. The TCR was taken from a human donor in a cohort sampled during active COVID-19. CDR3 bases: TGCGCCAGCAGCGCGGGGATAGGCGACGAGCAGTACTTC. Translating it yields CASSAGIGDEQYF. Filled out from reference TRBV5-1 and TRBJ2-7, the complete variable domain reads KAGVTQTPRYLIKTRGQQVTLSCSPISGHRSVSWYQQTPGQGLQFLFEYFSETQRNKGNFPGRFSGRQFSNSRSEMNVSTLELGDSALYLCASSAGIGDEQYFGPGTRLTVT.